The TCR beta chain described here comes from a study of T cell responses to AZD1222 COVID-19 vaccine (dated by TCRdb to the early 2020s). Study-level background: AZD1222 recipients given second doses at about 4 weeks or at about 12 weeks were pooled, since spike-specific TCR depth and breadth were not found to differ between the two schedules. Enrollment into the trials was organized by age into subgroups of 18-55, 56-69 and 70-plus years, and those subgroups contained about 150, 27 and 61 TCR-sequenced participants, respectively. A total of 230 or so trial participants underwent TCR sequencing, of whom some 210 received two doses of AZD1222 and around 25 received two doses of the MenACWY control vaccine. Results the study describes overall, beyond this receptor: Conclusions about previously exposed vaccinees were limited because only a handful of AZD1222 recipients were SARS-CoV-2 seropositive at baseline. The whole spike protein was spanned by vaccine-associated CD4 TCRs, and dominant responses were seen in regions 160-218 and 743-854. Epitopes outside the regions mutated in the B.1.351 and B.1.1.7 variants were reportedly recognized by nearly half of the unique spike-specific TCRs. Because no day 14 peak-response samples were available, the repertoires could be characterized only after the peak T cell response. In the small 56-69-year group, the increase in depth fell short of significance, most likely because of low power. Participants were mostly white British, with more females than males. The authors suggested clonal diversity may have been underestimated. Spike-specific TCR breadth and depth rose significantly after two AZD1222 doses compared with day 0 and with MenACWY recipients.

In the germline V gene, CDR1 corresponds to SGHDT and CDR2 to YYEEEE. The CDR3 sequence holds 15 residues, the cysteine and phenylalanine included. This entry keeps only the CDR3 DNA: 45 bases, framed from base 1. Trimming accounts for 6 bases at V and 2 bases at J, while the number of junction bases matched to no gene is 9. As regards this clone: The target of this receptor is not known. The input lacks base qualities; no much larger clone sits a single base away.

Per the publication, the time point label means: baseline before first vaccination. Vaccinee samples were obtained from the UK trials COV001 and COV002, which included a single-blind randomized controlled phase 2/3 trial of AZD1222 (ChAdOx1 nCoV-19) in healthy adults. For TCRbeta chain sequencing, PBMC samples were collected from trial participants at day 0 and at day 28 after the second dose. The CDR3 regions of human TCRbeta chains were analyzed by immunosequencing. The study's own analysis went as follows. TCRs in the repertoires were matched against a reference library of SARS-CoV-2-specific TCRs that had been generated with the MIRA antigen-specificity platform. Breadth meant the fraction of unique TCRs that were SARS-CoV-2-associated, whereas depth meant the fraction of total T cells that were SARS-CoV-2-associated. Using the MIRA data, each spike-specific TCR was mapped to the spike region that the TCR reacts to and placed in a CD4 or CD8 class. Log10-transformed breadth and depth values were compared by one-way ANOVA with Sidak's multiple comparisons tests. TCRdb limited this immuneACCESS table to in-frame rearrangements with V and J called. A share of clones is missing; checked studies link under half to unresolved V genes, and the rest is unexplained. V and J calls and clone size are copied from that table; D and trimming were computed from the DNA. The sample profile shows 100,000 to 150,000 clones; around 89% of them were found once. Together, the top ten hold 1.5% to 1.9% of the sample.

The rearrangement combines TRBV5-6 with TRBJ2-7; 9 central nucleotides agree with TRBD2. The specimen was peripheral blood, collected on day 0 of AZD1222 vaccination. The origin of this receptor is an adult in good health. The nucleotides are TGTGCCAGCACCCTAGCGGGACCAAGACCCTACGAGCAGTACTTC. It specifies CASTLAGPRPYEQYF.